Included here is one TCR beta chain sequence, with context. Its target is unknown. Library preparation (for TCRbeta) was performed with unique molecular identifiers. MiXCR, applied by TCRdb to the PCR reads, yields one record per CDR3 protein. Of under 750,000 distinct CDR3 sequences in the sample, approximately 22% are singletons; the top ten hold about 14%. This sample was included in a study of T-cell reconstitution after alpha-beta-depleted transplantation in children. Regarding the study as a whole: When one year had passed after transplant, most T-cell counts and diversity came from newly produced T cells.

This sequence was found in a boy under three years old who had a stem cell transplant for acute myeloid leukemia, so the T cells may come from the graft donor. Material: PBMCs, mostly from graft donor cells, obtained 360 days after TCRalphabeta/CD19-depleted stem cell transplant.

The DNA for the CDR3 is TGTGCCATCAGTGAGTCGGGGCGGGACACCGGGGAGCTGTTTTTT. Its protein is CAISESGRDTGELFF. The chain recombines TRBV10-3 with TRBJ2-2; D is tentatively TRBD1 or TRBD2 (5 bases each). Germline V gene sequence: CDR1 ENHRY, CDR2 SYGVKD. CDR3 size: 15 residues. V gave up 0 bases and J gave up 3 bases, with 8 bases separating them.